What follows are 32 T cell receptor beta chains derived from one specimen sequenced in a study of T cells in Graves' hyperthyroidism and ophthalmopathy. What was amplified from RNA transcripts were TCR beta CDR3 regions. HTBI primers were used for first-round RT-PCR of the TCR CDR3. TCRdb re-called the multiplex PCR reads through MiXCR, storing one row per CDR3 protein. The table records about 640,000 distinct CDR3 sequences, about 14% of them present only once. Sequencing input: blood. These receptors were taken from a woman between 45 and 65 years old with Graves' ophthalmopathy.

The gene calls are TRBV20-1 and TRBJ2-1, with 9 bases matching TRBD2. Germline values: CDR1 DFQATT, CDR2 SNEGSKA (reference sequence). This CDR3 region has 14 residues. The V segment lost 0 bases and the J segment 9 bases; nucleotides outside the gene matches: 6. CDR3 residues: CSAREGSGSSEQFF. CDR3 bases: TGCAGTGCTAGAGAAGGTAGCGGGAGTAGTGAGCAGTTCTTC.

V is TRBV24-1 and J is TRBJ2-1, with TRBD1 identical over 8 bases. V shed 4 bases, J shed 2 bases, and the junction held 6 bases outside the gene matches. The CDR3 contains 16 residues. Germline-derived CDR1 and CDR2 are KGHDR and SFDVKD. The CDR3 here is CATSEWTGSAYNEQFF. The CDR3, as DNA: TGTGCCACCAGTGAGTGGACAGGGTCCGCCTACAATGAGCAGTTCTTC.

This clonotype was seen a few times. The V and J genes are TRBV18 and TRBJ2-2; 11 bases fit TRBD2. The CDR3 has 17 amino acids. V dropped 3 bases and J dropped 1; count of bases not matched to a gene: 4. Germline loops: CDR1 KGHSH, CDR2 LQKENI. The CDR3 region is CASSPQGTSGNTGELFF. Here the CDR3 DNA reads TGTGCCAGCTCACCCCAGGGGACTAGCGGGAACACCGGGGAGCTGTTTTTT.

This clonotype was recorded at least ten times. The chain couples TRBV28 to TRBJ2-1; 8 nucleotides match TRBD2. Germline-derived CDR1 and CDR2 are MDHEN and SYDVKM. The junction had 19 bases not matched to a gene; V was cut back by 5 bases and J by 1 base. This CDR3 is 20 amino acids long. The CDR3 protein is CASSLSGSFYWEGSYNEQFF. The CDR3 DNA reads TGTGCCAGCAGTCTCAGCGGGAGCTTCTACTGGGAGGGTTCCTACAATGAGCAGTTCTTC. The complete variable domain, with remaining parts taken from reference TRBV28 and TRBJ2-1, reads DVKVTQSSRYLVKRTGEKVFLECVQDMDHENMFWYRQDPGLGLRLIYFSYDVKMKEKGDIPEGYSVSREKKERFSLILESASTNQTSMYLCASSLSGSFYWEGSYNEQFFGPGTRLTVL.

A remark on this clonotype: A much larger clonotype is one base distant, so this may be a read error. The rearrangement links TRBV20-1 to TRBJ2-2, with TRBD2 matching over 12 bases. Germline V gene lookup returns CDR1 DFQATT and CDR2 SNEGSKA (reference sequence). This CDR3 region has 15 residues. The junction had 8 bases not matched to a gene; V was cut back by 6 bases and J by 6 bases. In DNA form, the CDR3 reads TGCAGTGCCAGACTAGCGGGAGCGGTCGCCGGGGAGCTGTTTTTT. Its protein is CSARLAGAVAGELFF.

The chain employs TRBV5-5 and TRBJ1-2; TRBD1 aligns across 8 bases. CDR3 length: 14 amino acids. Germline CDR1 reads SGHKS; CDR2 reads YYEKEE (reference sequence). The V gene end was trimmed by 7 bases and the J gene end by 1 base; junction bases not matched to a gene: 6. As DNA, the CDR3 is TGTGCCAGCGAAAACAGGGGGAATAACTATGGCTACACCTTC. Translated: CASENRGNNYGYTF.

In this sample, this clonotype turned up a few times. For the CDR3, the DNA is TGTGCCAGTAGTATAGAAGGGACTAGCGTAAGATACAATGAGCAGTTCTTC. Residues: CASSIEGTSVRYNEQFF. The V call is TRBV19, the J call TRBJ2-1; TRBD2 aligns across 10 bases. CDR3 size: 17 residues. Germline CDR1 reads LNHDA; CDR2 reads SQIVND (reference sequence). Trimming took 0 bases from V and 4 from J; bases not matched to a gene: 6.

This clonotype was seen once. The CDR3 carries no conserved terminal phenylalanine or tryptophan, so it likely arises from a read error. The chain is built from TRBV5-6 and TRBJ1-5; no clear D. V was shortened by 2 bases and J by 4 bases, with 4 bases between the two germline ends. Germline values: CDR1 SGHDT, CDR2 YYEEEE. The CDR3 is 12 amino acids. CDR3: CASSLGNQPQHL. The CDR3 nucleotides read TGTGCCAGCAGCTTAGGGAATCAGCCCCAGCATCTT.

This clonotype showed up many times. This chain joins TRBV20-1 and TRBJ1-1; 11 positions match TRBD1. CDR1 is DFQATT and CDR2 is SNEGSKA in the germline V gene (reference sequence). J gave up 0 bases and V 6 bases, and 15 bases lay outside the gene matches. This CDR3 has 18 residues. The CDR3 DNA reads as TGCAGTGCAAGGACAGGGGGCGCGTCGTCGTACCTGAACACTGAAGCTTTCTTT. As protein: CSARTGGASSYLNTEAFF.

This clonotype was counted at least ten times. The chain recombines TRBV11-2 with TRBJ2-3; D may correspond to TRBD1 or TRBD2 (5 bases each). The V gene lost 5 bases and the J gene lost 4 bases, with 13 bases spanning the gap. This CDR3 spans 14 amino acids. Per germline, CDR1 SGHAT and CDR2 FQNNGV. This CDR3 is CASSRDPLPDTQYF. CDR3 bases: TGTGCCAGCAGCCGGGACCCTCTGCCAGATACGCAGTATTTT.

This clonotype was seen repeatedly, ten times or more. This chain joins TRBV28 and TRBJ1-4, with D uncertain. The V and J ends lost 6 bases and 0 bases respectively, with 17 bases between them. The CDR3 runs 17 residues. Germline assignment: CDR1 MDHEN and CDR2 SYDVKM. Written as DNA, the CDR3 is TGTGCCAGCAGAAACCGGGCCAGCACTACAACTAATGAAAAACTGTTTTTT. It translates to CASRNRASTTTNEKLFF.

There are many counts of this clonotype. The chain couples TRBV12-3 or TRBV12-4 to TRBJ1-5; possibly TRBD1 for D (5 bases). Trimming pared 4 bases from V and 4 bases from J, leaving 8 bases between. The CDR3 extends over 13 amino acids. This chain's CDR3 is CASSWAGNQPQHF. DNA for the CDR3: TGTGCCAGCAGTTGGGCAGGGAATCAGCCCCAGCATTTT.

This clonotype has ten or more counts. The CDR3 region is CASSPLATSSGGEQFF. The CDR3 region has the DNA TGTGCCAGCTCACCACTTGCAACTAGTTCGGGTGGTGAGCAGTTCTTC. The J gene is TRBJ2-1, the V gene TRBV18; D is possibly TRBD2 (5 bases). In germline, CDR1 is KGHSH, CDR2 LQKENI. Trimming removed 1 base from V and 9 bases from J, with 19 bases in between. The CDR3 spans 16 residues.

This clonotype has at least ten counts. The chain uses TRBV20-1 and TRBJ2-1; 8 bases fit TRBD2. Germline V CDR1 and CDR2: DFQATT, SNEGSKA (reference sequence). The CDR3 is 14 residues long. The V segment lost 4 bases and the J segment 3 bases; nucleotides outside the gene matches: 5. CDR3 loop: CSANGAGGYNEQFF. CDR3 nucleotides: TGCAGTGCTAATGGGGCGGGGGGCTACAATGAGCAGTTCTTC.

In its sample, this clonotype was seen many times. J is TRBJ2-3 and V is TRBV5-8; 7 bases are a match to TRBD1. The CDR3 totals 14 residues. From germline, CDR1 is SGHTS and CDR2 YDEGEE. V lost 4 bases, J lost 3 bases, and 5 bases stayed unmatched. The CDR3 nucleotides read TGTGCCAGCAGCCGAACGACAGGGACAGATACGCAGTATTTT. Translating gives CASSRTTGTDTQYF.

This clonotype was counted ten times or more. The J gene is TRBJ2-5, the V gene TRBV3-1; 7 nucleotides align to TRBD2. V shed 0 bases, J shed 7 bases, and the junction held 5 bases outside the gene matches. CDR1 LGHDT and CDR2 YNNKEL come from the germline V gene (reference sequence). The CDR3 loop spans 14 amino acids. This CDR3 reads CASSQDGGRVTQYF. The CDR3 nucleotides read TGTGCCAGCAGCCAAGACGGAGGGAGGGTGACCCAGTACTTC.

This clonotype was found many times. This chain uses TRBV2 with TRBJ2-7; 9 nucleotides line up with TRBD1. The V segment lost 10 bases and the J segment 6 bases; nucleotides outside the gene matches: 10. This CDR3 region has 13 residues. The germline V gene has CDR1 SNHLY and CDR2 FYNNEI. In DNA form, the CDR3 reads TGTGCCACCCGGACAGGGGAACTCTCCGAGCAGTACTTC. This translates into CATRTGELSEQYF.

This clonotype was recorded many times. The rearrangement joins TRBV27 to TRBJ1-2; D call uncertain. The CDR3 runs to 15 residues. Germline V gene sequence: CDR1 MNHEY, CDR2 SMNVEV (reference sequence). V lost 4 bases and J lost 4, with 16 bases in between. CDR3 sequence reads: CASSSGRRATYGYTF. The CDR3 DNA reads TGTGCCAGCAGTTCGGGCAGGAGGGCCACCTATGGCTACACCTTC.

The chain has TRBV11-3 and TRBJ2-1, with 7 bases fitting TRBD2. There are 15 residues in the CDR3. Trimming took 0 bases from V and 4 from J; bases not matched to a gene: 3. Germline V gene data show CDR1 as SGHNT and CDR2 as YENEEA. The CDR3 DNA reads TGTGCCAGCAGCTTAGATTGGCGGGGGTACAATGAGCAGTTCTTC. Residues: CASSLDWRGYNEQFF.

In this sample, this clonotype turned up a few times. CDR3 nucleotides: TGTGCCAGCAGCTTCGCGACAGGGCGGACTAATGAAAAACTGTTTTTT. It specifies CASSFATGRTNEKLFF. The chain recombines TRBV5-6 with TRBJ1-4; TRBD1 matches at 7 bases. The germline gives CDR1 SGHDT, CDR2 YYEEEE. V lost 2 bases to trimming and J lost 2 bases; unmatched junction nucleotides: 6. CDR3 length: 16 amino acids.

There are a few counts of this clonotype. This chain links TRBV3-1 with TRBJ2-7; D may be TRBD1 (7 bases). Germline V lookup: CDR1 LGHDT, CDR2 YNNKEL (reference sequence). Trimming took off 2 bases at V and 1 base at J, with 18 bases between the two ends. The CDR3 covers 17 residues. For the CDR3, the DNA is TGTGCCAGCAGCCAACGTGGGGGGACAGCCGCTTCCTACGAGCAGTACTTC. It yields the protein CASSQRGGTAASYEQYF.

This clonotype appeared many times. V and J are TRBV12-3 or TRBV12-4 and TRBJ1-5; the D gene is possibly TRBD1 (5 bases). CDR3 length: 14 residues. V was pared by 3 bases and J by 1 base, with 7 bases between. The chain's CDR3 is CASSLGHSNQPQHF. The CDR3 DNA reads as TGTGCCAGCAGTTTGGGGCACAGCAATCAGCCCCAGCATTTT.

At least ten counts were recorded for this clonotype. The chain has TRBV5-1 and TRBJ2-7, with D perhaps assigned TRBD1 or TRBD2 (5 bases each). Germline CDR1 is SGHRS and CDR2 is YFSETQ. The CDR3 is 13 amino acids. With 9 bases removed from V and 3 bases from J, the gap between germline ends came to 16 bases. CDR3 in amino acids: CATDGGGFYEQYF. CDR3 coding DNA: TGCGCCACCGACGGTGGGGGATTCTACGAGCAGTACTTC.

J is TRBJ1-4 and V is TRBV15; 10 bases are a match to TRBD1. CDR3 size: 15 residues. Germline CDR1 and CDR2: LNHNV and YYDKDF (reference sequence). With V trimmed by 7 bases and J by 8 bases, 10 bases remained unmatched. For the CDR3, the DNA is TGTGCCACCACCTTGATCGGGGACAGGGGCGAAAAACTGTTTTTT. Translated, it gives CATTLIGDRGEKLFF.

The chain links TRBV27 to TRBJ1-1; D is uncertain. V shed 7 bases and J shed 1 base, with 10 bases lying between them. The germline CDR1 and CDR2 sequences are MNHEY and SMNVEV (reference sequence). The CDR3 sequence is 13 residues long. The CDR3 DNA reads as TGTGCCAGCAAGGCCCGGGGGAACACTGAAGCTTTCTTT. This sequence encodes CASKARGNTEAFF.

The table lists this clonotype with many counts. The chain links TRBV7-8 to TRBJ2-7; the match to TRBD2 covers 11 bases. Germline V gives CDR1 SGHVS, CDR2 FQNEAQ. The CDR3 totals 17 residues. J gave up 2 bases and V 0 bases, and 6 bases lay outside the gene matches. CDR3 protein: CASSLARGSGRAYEQYF. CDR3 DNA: TGTGCCAGCAGCTTAGCCCGGGGTAGCGGGAGGGCCTACGAGCAGTACTTC.

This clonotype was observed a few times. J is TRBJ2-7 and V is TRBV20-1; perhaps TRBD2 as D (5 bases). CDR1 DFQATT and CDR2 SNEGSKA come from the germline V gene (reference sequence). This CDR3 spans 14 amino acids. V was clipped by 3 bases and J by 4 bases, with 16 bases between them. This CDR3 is CSARISYGGYEQYF. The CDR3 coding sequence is TGCAGTGCTAGGATTTCTTACGGAGGTTACGAGCAGTACTTC.

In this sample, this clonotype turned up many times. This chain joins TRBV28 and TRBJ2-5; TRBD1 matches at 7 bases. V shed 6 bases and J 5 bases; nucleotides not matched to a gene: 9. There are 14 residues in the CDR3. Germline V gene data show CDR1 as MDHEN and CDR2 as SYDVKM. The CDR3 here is CASSLQGIRETQYF. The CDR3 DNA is TGTGCCAGCAGCTTACAGGGGATACGGGAGACCCAGTACTTC.

The CDR3 is CASSLNPGRWSSGANVLTF. CDR3 DNA sequence: TGCGCCAGCAGCTTGAACCCCGGGAGATGGAGCTCTGGGGCCAACGTCCTGACTTTC. This sequence joins TRBV5-1 and TRBJ2-6; D perhaps matches TRBD2 (6 bases). The V and J ends lost 1 base and 0 bases respectively, with 17 bases between them. This CDR3 has 19 amino acids. Germline CDR1 reads SGHRS; CDR2 reads YFSETQ.

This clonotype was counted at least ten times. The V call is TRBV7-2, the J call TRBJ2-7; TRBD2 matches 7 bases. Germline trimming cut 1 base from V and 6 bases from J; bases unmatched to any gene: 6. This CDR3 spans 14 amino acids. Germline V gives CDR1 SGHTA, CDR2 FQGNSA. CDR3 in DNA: TGTGCCAGCAGCTTAGGTGGCGGGAGCTCCGAGCAGTACTTC. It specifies CASSLGGGSSEQYF.

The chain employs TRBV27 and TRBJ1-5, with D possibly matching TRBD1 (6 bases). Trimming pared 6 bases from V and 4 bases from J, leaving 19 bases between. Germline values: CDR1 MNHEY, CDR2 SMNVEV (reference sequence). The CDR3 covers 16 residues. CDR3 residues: CASRLQAWGPNQPQHF. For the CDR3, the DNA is TGTGCCAGCAGATTACAGGCGTGGGGGCCAAATCAGCCCCAGCATTTT.

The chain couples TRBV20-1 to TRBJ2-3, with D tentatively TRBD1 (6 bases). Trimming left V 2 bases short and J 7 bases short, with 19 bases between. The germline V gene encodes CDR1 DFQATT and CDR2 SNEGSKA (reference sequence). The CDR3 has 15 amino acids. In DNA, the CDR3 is TGCAGTGCTAGACTAGTTACCACAGGGTCAAATACGCAGTATTTT. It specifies CSARLVTTGSNTQYF.